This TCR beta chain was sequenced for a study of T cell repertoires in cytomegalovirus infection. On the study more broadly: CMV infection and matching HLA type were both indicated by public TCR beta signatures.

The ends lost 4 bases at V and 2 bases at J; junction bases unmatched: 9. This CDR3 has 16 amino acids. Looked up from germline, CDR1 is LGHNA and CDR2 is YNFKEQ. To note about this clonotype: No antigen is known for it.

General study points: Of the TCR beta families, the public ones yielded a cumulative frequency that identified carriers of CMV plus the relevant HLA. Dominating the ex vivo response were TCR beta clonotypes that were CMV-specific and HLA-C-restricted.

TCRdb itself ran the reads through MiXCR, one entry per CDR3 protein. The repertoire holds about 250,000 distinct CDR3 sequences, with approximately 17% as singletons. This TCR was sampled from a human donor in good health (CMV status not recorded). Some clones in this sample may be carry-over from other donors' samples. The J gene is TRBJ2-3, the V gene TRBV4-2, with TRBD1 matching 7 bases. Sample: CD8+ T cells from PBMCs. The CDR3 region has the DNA TGTGCCAGCAGCCTCGCGCAGGGGGAAATCACAGATACGCAGTATTTT. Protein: CASSLAQGEITDTQYF.